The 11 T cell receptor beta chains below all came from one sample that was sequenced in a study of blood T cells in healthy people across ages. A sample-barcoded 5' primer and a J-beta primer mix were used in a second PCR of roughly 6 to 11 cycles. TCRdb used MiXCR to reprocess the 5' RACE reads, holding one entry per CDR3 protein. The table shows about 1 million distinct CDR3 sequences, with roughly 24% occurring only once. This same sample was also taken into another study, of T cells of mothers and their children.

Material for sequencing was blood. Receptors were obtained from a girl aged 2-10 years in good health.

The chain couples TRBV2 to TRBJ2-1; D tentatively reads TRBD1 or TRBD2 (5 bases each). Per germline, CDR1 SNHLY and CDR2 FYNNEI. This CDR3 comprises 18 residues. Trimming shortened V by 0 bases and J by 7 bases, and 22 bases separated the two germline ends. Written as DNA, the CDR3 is TGTGCCAGCAGTGAAGCGCCACCCCGGGACCCAACTGGGAATGAGCAGTTCTTC. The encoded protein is CASSEAPPRDPTGNEQFF.

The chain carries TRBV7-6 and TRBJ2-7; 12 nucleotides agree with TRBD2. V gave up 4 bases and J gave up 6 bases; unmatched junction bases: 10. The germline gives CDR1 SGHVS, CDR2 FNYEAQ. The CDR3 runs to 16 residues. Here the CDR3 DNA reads TGTGCCAGCAGCTCCCGGACTAGCGGGGTCTTGTCCGAGCAGTACTTC. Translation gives CASSSRTSGVLSEQYF.

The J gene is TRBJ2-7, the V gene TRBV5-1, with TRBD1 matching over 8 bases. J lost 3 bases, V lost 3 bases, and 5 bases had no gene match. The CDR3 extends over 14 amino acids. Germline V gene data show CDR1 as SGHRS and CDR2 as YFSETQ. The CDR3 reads CASSSPDRDYEQYF. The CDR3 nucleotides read TGCGCCAGCAGCTCACCGGACAGGGACTACGAGCAGTACTTC. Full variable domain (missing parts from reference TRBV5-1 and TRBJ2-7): KAGVTQTPRYLIKTRGQQVTLSCSPISGHRSVSWYQQTPGQGLQFLFEYFSETQRNKGNFPGRFSGRQFSNSRSEMNVSTLELGDSALYLCASSSPDRDYEQYFGPGTRLTVT.

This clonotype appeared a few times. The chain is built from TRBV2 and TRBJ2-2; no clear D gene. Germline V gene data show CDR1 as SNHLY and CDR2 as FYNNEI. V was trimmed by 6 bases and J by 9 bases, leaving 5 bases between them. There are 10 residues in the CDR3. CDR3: CASSQWELFF. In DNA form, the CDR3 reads TGTGCCAGCAGCCAATGGGAGCTGTTTTTT.

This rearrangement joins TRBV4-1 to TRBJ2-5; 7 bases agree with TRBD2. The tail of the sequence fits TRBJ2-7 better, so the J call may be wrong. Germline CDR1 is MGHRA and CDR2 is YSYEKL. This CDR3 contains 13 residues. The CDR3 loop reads CASSDQREDEQYF. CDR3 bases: TGCGCCAGCAGTGATCAACGGGAGGACGAGCAGTACTTC.

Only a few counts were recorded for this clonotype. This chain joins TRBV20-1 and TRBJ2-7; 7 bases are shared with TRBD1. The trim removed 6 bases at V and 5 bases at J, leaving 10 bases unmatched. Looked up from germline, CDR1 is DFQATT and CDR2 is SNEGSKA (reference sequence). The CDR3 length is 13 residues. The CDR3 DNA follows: TGCAGTGCAGAGATACAGGGGAAACACGAGCAGTACTTC. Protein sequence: CSAEIQGKHEQYF.

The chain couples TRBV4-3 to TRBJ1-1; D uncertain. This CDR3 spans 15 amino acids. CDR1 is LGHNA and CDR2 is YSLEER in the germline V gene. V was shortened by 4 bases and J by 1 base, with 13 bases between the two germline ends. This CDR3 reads CASSPVALGNTEAFF. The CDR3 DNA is TGCGCCAGCAGCCCTGTTGCCCTAGGGAACACTGAAGCTTTCTTT.

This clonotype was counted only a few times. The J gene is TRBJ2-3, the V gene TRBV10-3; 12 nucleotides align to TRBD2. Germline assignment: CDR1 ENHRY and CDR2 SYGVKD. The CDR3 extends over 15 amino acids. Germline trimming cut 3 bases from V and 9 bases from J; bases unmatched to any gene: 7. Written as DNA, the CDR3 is TGTGCCATCAGTGATTACGGGACTAGCGGGTACACGCAGTATTTT. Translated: CAISDYGTSGYTQYF.

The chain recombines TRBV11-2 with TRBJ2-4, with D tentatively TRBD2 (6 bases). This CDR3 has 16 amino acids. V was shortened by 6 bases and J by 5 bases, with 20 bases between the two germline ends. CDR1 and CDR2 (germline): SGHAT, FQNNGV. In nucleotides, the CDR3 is TGTGCCAGCAGAACGGGAGAGGTGGGGGTTGAAAACATTCAGTACTTC. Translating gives CASRTGEVGVENIQYF.

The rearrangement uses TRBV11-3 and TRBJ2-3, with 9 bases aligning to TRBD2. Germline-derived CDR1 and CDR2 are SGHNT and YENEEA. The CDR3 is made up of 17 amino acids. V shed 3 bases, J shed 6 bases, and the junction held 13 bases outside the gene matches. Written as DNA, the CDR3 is TGTGCCAGCAGCTTCCAGATACGGGGACTAGCCCTTGATACGCAGTATTTT. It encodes CASSFQIRGLALDTQYF.

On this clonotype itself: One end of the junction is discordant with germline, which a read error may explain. CDR3: CASSQRTKTGAGANVPTF. The DNA for the CDR3 is TGTGCCAGCAGCCAACGTACTAAGACAGGGGCTGGGGCCAACGTCCCGACTTTC. The chain has TRBV3-1 and TRBJ2-6, with TRBD1 matching over 8 bases. The CDR3 runs to 18 residues. In germline, CDR1 is LGHDT, CDR2 YNNKEL (reference sequence). The full variable domain, in which reference TRBV3-1 and TRBJ2-6 provide the parts outside the CDR3, is DTAVSQTPKYLVTQMGNDKSIKCEQNLGHDTMYWYKQDSKKFLKIMFSYNNKELIINETVPNRFSPKSPDKAHLNLHINSLELGDSAVYFCASSQRTKTGAGANVPTFGAGSRLTVL.